The subject of this entry is one T cell receptor (delta chain). The protein recorded in TCRdb does not match the translated DNA at residue 12; the protein presented here comes from translating the DNA. TCRdb re-called clones from the reads via CATT. The repertoire holds some 8,300 delta-chain clones, over 1.5% seen once, with approximately 8.3% in the top ten. The entry originates in a study of gamma-delta chains in newborns, infants, children. Study overall: Microbial exposure reportedly drives polyclonal innate γδ T cell expansion after birth.

CDR1 is TSWWSYY, CDR2 QGS, per germline. The germline V and J ends were trimmed by 6 bases and 4 bases, with 30 bases remaining between them. This CDR3 spans 19 amino acids. This receptor was taken from a child who was a newborn, infant or young child, either healthy, febrile or measles-vaccinated (not recorded which). The chain joins TRDV1 to TRDJ1; D may match TRDD2 or TRDD3 (9 bases each). Sequenced sample: blood. The CDR3 DNA reads TGTGCTCTTGGAGCCTTCCTACGGTACTGGGGGACGAAGGGCGATAAACTCATCTTT. Amino acids: CALGAFLRYWGTKGDKLIF.